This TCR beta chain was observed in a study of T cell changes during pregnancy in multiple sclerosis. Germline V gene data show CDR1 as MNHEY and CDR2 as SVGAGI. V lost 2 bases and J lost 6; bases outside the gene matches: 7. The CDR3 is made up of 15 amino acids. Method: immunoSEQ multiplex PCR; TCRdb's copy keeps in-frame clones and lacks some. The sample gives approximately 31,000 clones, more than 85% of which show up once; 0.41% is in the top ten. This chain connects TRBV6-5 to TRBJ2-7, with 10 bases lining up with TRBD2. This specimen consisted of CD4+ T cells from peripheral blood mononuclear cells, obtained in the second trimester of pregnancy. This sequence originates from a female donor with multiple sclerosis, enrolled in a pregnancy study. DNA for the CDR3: TGTGCCAGCAGTTACGCTAGCGGGAGACGCGGCGAGCAGTACTTC. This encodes CASSYASGRRGEQYF.